Shown below are 30 T cell receptor beta chains from a single sample sequenced in a study of PD-1 blockade in classical Hodgkin lymphoma. The sample's time point: cycle 4 day 1 (C4D1), after five to seven weeks of nivolumab. Each of the patients experienced relapse following autologous stem cell transplantation, and their brentuximab vedotin exposure differed. Purification of CD4+ T cells from thawed PBMCs was performed via magnetic negative selection. Clones were read by immunoSEQ multiplex PCR, and TCRdb kept only the in-frame ones, dropping some. The data show 15,000 to 20,000 clones, over 65% seen once. The starting material was CD4+ T cells from blood, obtained before the fourth cycle of nivolumab. The source of these receptors is a human donor with classical Hodgkin lymphoma.

The chain recombines TRBV2 with TRBJ1-1; D is possibly TRBD1 (6 bases). Germline lookup yields CDR1 SNHLY and CDR2 FYNNEI. V lost 5 bases and J 1 base, leaving 11 bases between the germline ends. The CDR3 is made up of 14 amino acids. CDR3 DNA: TGTGCCAGCAGTACAGGACAGTGGAACACTGAAGCTTTCTTT. This gives the protein CASSTGQWNTEAFF.

This chain uses TRBV5-1 with TRBJ2-5; the match to TRBD2 covers 11 bases. Germline CDR1 and CDR2: SGHRS and YFSETQ. V was clipped by 4 bases and J by 2 bases; unmatched bases: 7. The CDR3 runs to 16 residues. As DNA, the CDR3 is TGCGCCAGCAGCCAGACCGGGACTAGCGGTCAAGAGACCCAGTACTTC. Translated, it gives CASSQTGTSGQETQYF.

The CDR3 protein is CASSLYTGNYGYTF. In DNA form, the CDR3 reads TGCGCCAGCAGCCTCTATACGGGAAACTATGGCTACACCTTC. The chain is built from TRBV5-1 and TRBJ1-2; no clear D gene. The germline CDR1 and CDR2 sequences are SGHRS and YFSETQ. Trimming shortened V by 4 bases and J by 2 bases, and 12 bases separated the two germline ends. This CDR3 is 14 amino acids long.

The CDR3 nucleotides read TGTGCCAGCAGCCAAGAGTGGCTAGCGGGAGCGGTAGGCCCCGGGGAGCTGTTTTTT. It yields the protein CASSQEWLAGAVGPGELFF. The chain combines TRBV4-2 with TRBJ2-2; TRBD2 agrees at 10 bases. Germline V gene data show CDR1 as LGHNA and CDR2 as YNFKEQ. V lost 0 bases to trimming and J lost 6 bases; unmatched junction nucleotides: 13. The CDR3 is 19 residues long.

The chain has TRBV6-5 and TRBJ2-7; D is unclear. V lost 2 bases and J 7 bases, leaving 21 bases between the germline ends. This CDR3 region has 16 residues. Germline CDR1 and CDR2: MNHEY and SVGAGI. The CDR3 DNA is TGTGCCAGCAGTTACACCTTCGGCTACTGGGCTGAGGAGCAGTACTTC. Translated: CASSYTFGYWAEEQYF.

In this sample, this clone turned up a few times. This chain links TRBV28 with TRBJ2-2; 8 nucleotides line up with TRBD1. CDR1 is MDHEN and CDR2 is SYDVKM in the germline V gene. The CDR3 spans 15 residues. Trimming removed 10 bases from V and 6 bases from J; junction bases left unmatched: 13. The CDR3 coding sequence is TGTGCCACTACAAACAGGGGGAAGGTTGCCGGGGAGCTGTTTTTT. This gives the protein CATTNRGKVAGELFF.

The chain employs TRBV4-3 and TRBJ2-3, with 10 bases fitting TRBD2. The CDR3 loop spans 17 amino acids. With V trimmed by 4 bases and J by 2 bases, 9 bases remained unmatched. Germline V CDR1 and CDR2: LGHNA, YSLEER. This chain's CDR3 is CASSRLAGGHYTDTQYF. The CDR3 coding sequence is TGCGCCAGCAGCCGATTAGCGGGGGGCCACTACACAGATACGCAGTATTTT.

This clone was observed a few times. The rearrangement uses TRBV7-2 and TRBJ2-1; D ambiguous. Germline V lookup: CDR1 SGHTA, CDR2 FQGNSA. This CDR3 has 14 amino acids. V was trimmed by 1 base and J by 2 bases, leaving 6 bases between them. CDR3 amino acids: CASSLGSAYNEQFF. CDR3 nucleotide sequence: TGTGCCAGCAGCTTAGGTTCTGCCTACAATGAGCAGTTCTTC.

This chain joins TRBV4-2 and TRBJ2-7; no definite D call. V lost 3 bases and J 5 bases, leaving 11 bases between the germline ends. The CDR3 totals 13 residues. CDR1 LGHNA and CDR2 YNFKEQ come from the germline V gene. The CDR3 loop reads CASSHPRADEQYF. Here the CDR3 DNA reads TGTGCCAGCAGCCACCCTAGAGCTGACGAGCAGTACTTC.

The rearrangement links TRBV2 to TRBJ2-3; possible D gene TRBD1, 6 bases. The germline V gene encodes CDR1 SNHLY and CDR2 FYNNEI. The CDR3 runs to 14 residues. V was trimmed by 7 bases and J by 3 bases, leaving 14 bases between them. CDR3 residues: CASTQGWGTDTQYF. In nucleotides, the CDR3 is TGTGCCAGCACTCAGGGGTGGGGGACAGATACGCAGTATTTT.

This CDR3 reads CASGTGTNTEAFF. As DNA, the CDR3 is TGTGCCAGCGGGACAGGAACGAACACTGAAGCTTTCTTT. This sequence joins TRBV7-2 and TRBJ1-1; 8 bases agree with TRBD1. The V segment lost 8 bases and the J segment 1 base; nucleotides outside the gene matches: 3. CDR1 is SGHTA, CDR2 FQGNSA, per germline. The CDR3 contains 13 residues. Complete variable domain (other parts from reference TRBV7-2 and TRBJ1-1): GAGVSQSPSNKVTEKGKDVELRCDPISGHTALYWYRQSLGQGLEFLIYFQGNSAPDKSGLPSDRFSAERTGGSVSTLTIQRTQQEDSAVYLCASGTGTNTEAFFGQGTRLTVV.

This rearrangement joins TRBV9 to TRBJ2-7, with TRBD1 as a possible D gene (5 bases). The V end lost 0 bases, the J end lost 3 bases, and 10 bases lay between the germline ends. Germline V gene lookup returns CDR1 SGDLS and CDR2 YYNGEE. CDR3 size: 14 residues. The CDR3 spells CASSVGSRGYEQYF. In DNA, the CDR3 is TGTGCCAGCAGCGTAGGGTCTAGGGGCTACGAGCAGTACTTC.

The genes are TRBV5-6 and TRBJ2-5; 7 bases fit TRBD2. The DNA end is more similar to TRBJ2-7, so the J call may be wrong. Germline V gene sequence: CDR1 SGHDT, CDR2 YYEEEE. The CDR3 has 17 amino acids. The CDR3 here is CASSLGLSGSISYEQYF. The CDR3 DNA follows: TGTGCCAGCAGCTTGGGCCTTAGCGGGTCAATCAGCTACGAGCAGTACTTC.

This clone was counted once. V and J are TRBV5-6 and TRBJ2-1; D unresolved. V shed 4 bases and J shed 6 bases, with 14 bases lying between them. Per germline, CDR1 SGHDT and CDR2 YYEEEE. CDR3 length: 14 amino acids. CDR3 DNA sequence: TGTGCCAGCAGCCCGACACCGAGTGGCAATGAGCAGTTCTTC. Its translation is CASSPTPSGNEQFF.

The chain couples TRBV6-6 to TRBJ2-1; D remains unclear. Between the trimmed V and J ends, which lost 4 bases and 2 bases, there was a span of 12 bases. CDR3 length: 15 amino acids. Germline-derived CDR1 and CDR2 are MNHNY and SVGAGI (reference sequence). CDR3 nucleotides: TGTGCCAGCAGTTTCATTAGGGCCACCTACAATGAGCAGTTCTTC. As protein: CASSFIRATYNEQFF.

V is TRBV4-2 and J is TRBJ2-7; D uncertain. The length of the CDR3 is 14 residues. The germline gives CDR1 LGHNA, CDR2 YNFKEQ. Deletions cut 0 bases from V and 4 bases from J, with 10 bases between. DNA for the CDR3: TGTGCCAGCAGCCAAGATCCTTCCTCTTACGAGCAGTACTTC. Amino acids: CASSQDPSSYEQYF.

The chain is built from TRBV2 and TRBJ1-2; D is unclear. The V end was cut by 4 bases, the J end by 0 bases, with 9 bases between. The germline V gene encodes CDR1 SNHLY and CDR2 FYNNEI. This CDR3 comprises 14 residues. The CDR3 loop is CASSAQSTNYGYTF. CDR3 DNA sequence: TGTGCCAGCAGTGCACAGTCAACTAACTATGGCTACACCTTC. The full variable domain, with the rest looked up from reference TRBV2 and TRBJ1-2, is EPEVTQTPSHQVTQMGQEVILRCVPISNHLYFYWYRQILGQKVEFLVSFYNNEISEKSEIFDDQFSVERPDGSNFTLKIRSTKLEDSAMYFCASSAQSTNYGYTFGSGTRLTVV.

The rearrangement uses TRBV28 and TRBJ1-5; 8 bases are shared with TRBD1. The V segment lost 6 bases and the J segment 4 bases; nucleotides outside the gene matches: 11. Germline V CDR1 and CDR2: MDHEN, SYDVKM. The CDR3 consists of 16 residues. Written as DNA, the CDR3 is TGTGCCAGCAGCCCGCAGGGGGCTTTAACAAATCAGCCCCAGCATTTT. As protein: CASSPQGALTNQPQHF.

V usage is TRBV7-2 and J usage is TRBJ2-4; D not certain. Trimming took 5 bases from V and 0 from J, leaving 8 bases between them. Germline V gives CDR1 SGHTA, CDR2 FQGNSA. This CDR3 comprises 14 residues. The CDR3 nucleotides are TGTGCCAGCAGCCCCCTTCTAGCCAAAAACATTCAGTACTTC. Its translation: CASSPLLAKNIQYF.

The rearrangement links TRBV7-9 to TRBJ2-3; D is unclear. V dropped 6 bases and J dropped 2 bases, with 9 bases sitting between them. CDR1 and CDR2 from the germline V gene are SEHNR and FQNEAQ (reference sequence). This CDR3 region has 13 residues. The CDR3 bases are TGTGCCAGCAGGCCTCGGTACACAGATACGCAGTATTTT. Amino acids: CASRPRYTDTQYF.

This clone was seen only once. The rearrangement joins TRBV30 to TRBJ2-1; no firm D call. The V gene's germline CDR1 is GTSNPN and CDR2 SVGIG (reference sequence). The germline V and J ends were trimmed by 5 bases and 4 bases, with 6 bases remaining between them. The CDR3 has 11 amino acids. The CDR3 loop reads CAWAEYNEQFF. The DNA for the CDR3 is TGTGCCTGGGCAGAGTACAATGAGCAGTTCTTC.

The rearrangement links TRBV5-1 to TRBJ2-2; D ambiguous. CDR3 size: 14 residues. The V gene lost 1 base and the J gene lost 6 bases, with 10 bases spanning the gap. CDR1 and CDR2 from the germline V gene are SGHRS and YFSETQ. CDR3 in DNA: TGCGCCAGCAGCTTGTACATAGTATCCGGGGAGCTGTTTTTT. This translates into CASSLYIVSGELFF.

This rearrangement joins TRBV7-2 to TRBJ1-4; a possible D gene is TRBD1 (6 bases). V was clipped by 2 bases and J by 4 bases, with 17 bases between them. The CDR3 totals 17 residues. The V gene's germline CDR1 is SGHTA and CDR2 FQGNSA. CDR3 protein: CASSLRAGGTINEKLFF. The CDR3 nucleotides are TGTGCCAGCAGCTTAAGGGCGGGGGGGACAATTAATGAAAAACTGTTTTTT.

The CDR3 DNA is TGTGCCAGCAGCGTAGACTACTTGGATACGCAGTATTTT. This sequence encodes CASSVDYLDTQYF. The chain joins TRBV9 to TRBJ2-3, with no clear D. The CDR3 spans 13 residues. Trimming shortened V by 0 bases and J by 6 bases, and 8 bases separated the two germline ends. Germline V gene lookup returns CDR1 SGDLS and CDR2 YYNGEE.

The chain is built from TRBV7-9 and TRBJ2-5, with 7 bases that match TRBD1. V was clipped by 1 base and J by 2 bases; unmatched bases: 7. Germline V CDR1 and CDR2: SEHNR, FQNEAQ (reference sequence). CDR3 length: 16 residues. This chain's CDR3 is CASSLGRGQIQETQYF. CDR3 bases: TGTGCCAGCAGCTTAGGACGGGGACAGATACAAGAGACCCAGTACTTC. Supplemented by reference TRBV7-9 and TRBJ2-5, the full variable domain reads DTGVSQNPRHKITKRGQNVTFRCDPISEHNRLYWYRQTLGQGPEFLTYFQNEAQLEKSRLLSDRFSAERPKGSFSTLEIQRTEQGDSAMYLCASSLGRGQIQETQYFGPGTRLLVL.

V usage is TRBV5-1 and J usage is TRBJ1-1; TRBD1 is a possible D gene (6 bases). Trimming stripped 7 bases from V and 1 base from J, with 11 bases between. Germline-derived CDR1 and CDR2 are SGHRS and YFSETQ. The CDR3 runs to 13 residues. This CDR3 is CASGGGPNTEAFF. CDR3 bases: TGCGCCAGCGGTGGGGGCCCGAACACTGAAGCTTTCTTT.

The rearrangement joins TRBV20-1 to TRBJ1-1; D may be TRBD1 (5 bases). In germline, CDR1 is DFQATT, CDR2 SNEGSKA (reference sequence). The CDR3 runs 11 residues. Trimming shortened V by 6 bases and J by 8 bases, and 13 bases separated the two germline ends. As DNA, the CDR3 is TGCAGTGCGAGGGGTTTCGAGGAAGCTTTCTTT. Amino acid sequence: CSARGFEEAFF.

The chain combines TRBV6-1 with TRBJ2-7; D may be TRBD1 (6 bases). Trimming shortened V by 3 bases and J by 2 bases, and 14 bases separated the two germline ends. The length of the CDR3 is 15 residues. The germline CDR1 and CDR2 sequences are MNHNS and SASEGT. CDR3 sequence (DNA): TGTGCCAGCAGTGAGATTCGTTACAGGGCCTACGAGCAGTACTTC. Translated, it gives CASSEIRYRAYEQYF.

J is TRBJ2-3 and V is TRBV6-9, with D perhaps matching TRBD1 or TRBD2 (5 bases each). This CDR3 is built from 17 residues. The V end was cut by 0 bases, the J end by 4 bases, with 17 bases between. Germline CDR1 reads MNHGY; CDR2 reads SVAAGI. The CDR3 sequence is CASSYSDLWGKSDTQYF. The CDR3 DNA reads TGTGCCAGCAGTTATTCCGACCTCTGGGGGAAGTCAGATACGCAGTATTTT.

V gene TRBV5-1 combines with J gene TRBJ2-5, with 8 bases matching TRBD2. V lost 2 bases to trimming and J lost 5 bases; unmatched junction nucleotides: 5. Germline V gives CDR1 SGHRS, CDR2 YFSETQ. CDR3 length equals 14 residues. This chain's CDR3 is CASSFGGAIETQYF. The CDR3 DNA reads TGCGCCAGCAGCTTCGGGGGGGCCATCGAGACCCAGTACTTC.